These 15 T cell receptor beta chains originate from one sample sequenced in a study of PD-1 blockade in classical Hodgkin lymphoma. All patients relapsed after autologous stem cell transplantation, and brentuximab vedotin exposure varied. The assay was immunoSEQ multiplex PCR, and TCRdb's table has in-frame clones only and misses some. This sample yields 15,000 to 20,000 clones, of which roughly 80% are seen a single time; about 6.3% belongs to the top ten. Source: peripheral blood mononuclear cells (PBMCs), taken at baseline. Receptors were obtained from a human donor with classical Hodgkin lymphoma.

The V call is TRBV4-3, the J call TRBJ2-7; 7 bases map to TRBD2. V trimming: 0 bases; J trimming: 5 bases; junction bases outside the gene matches: 10. Germline CDR1 reads LGHNA; CDR2 reads YSLEER. The CDR3 has 16 residues. This CDR3 reads CASSQEWNGGIHEQYF. Written as DNA, the CDR3 is TGCGCCAGCAGCCAAGAATGGAACGGGGGGATCCACGAGCAGTACTTC.

In this sample, this clone turned up once. The chain carries TRBV9 and TRBJ2-3; D is uncertain. The CDR3 is 14 amino acids. Trimming left V 0 bases short and J 3 bases short, with 8 bases between. Germline V CDR1 and CDR2: SGDLS, YYNGEE. The CDR3: CASSVEGRTDTQYF. In DNA, the CDR3 is TGTGCCAGCAGCGTAGAGGGTAGAACAGATACGCAGTATTTT.

This clone was seen once. The gene calls are TRBV6-1 and TRBJ2-4, with 7 positions matching TRBD2. The germline gives CDR1 MNHNS, CDR2 SASEGT. V lost 2 bases, J lost 0 bases, and 13 bases stayed unmatched. The CDR3 sequence is 19 residues long. The DNA of the CDR3 is TGTGCCAGCAGTGAATCCTTCATTTGGGAGGGCCCAGCCAAAAACATTCAGTACTTC. Translation: CASSESFIWEGPAKNIQYF.

This chain connects TRBV7-6 to TRBJ2-3; 7 bases are shared with TRBD2. Germline V gene data show CDR1 as SGHVS and CDR2 as FNYEAQ. V dropped 5 bases and J dropped 3; count of bases not matched to a gene: 8. This CDR3 is built from 15 residues. DNA for the CDR3: TGTGCCAGCAGCCCTACTAGCGTTGGTACAGATACGCAGTATTTT. It specifies CASSPTSVGTDTQYF.

The gene calls are TRBV27 and TRBJ1-2, with D maybe TRBD1 (5 bases). CDR3 length equals 17 residues. Germline-derived CDR1 and CDR2 are MNHEY and SMNVEV (reference sequence). The ends were cut back, 3 bases at V and 3 bases at J, with 20 bases in the middle. As DNA, the CDR3 is TGTGCCAGCAGTTTTCGAGCGGGCAGGGCAGTATACTATGGCTACACCTTC. This gives the protein CASSFRAGRAVYYGYTF.

The chain has TRBV5-4 and TRBJ2-2, with D possibly matching TRBD2 (6 bases). CDR1 and CDR2 from the germline V gene are SGHNT and YYREEE (reference sequence). The CDR3 consists of 16 residues. Trimming took off 5 bases at V and 0 bases at J, with 14 bases between the two ends. The CDR3: CASSGGSLTNTGELFF. In nucleotides, the CDR3 is TGTGCCAGCAGTGGGGGGTCTCTTACGAACACCGGGGAGCTGTTTTTT.

The chain joins TRBV10-3 to TRBJ2-7; D remains ambiguous. The germline gives CDR1 ENHRY, CDR2 SYGVKD. Trimming stripped 4 bases from V and 4 bases from J, with 8 bases between. This CDR3 spans 12 amino acids. The CDR3 loop reads CAISGLTYEQYF. The CDR3 bases are TGTGCCATCAGTGGCCTCACGTACGAGCAGTACTTC.

The gene calls are TRBV18 and TRBJ1-1; 8 nucleotides align to TRBD1. The length of the CDR3 is 15 residues. V lost 4 bases to trimming and J lost 5 bases; unmatched junction nucleotides: 9. Germline V gene sequence: CDR1 KGHSH, CDR2 LQKENI. This CDR3 is CASSLGQGGHTEAFF. In DNA form, the CDR3 reads TGTGCCAGCTCACTTGGACAGGGAGGACATACTGAAGCTTTCTTT. The full variable domain, its missing parts supplied by reference TRBV18 and TRBJ1-1, is NAGVMQNPRHLVRRRGQEARLRCSPMKGHSHVYWYRQLPEEGLKFMVYLQKENIIDESGMPKERFSAEFPKEGPSILRIQQVVRGDSAAYFCASSLGQGGHTEAFFGQGTRLTVV.

This clone has more than one count but fewer than ten. This sequence joins TRBV7-2 and TRBJ1-6; D perhaps matches TRBD1 (6 bases). V was clipped by 1 base and J by 10 bases, with 17 bases between them. This CDR3 is 16 amino acids long. The germline gives CDR1 SGHTA, CDR2 FQGNSA. Here the CDR3 reads CASSLGGGELFSPLHF. CDR3 coding DNA: TGTGCCAGCAGCTTAGGCGGGGGCGAATTATTCTCACCCCTCCACTTT.

CDR3 in amino acids: CASSEGRAGNTIYF. DNA of the CDR3: TGTGCCAGCAGTGAAGGCAGGGCTGGAAACACCATATATTTT. The J gene is TRBJ1-3, the V gene TRBV2; a possible D gene is TRBD1 (5 bases). There are 14 residues in the CDR3. V dropped 1 base and J dropped 2 bases, with 6 bases sitting between them. CDR1 SNHLY and CDR2 FYNNEI come from the germline V gene.

The sample holds a few counts of this clone. The CDR3 DNA reads TGTGCCAGCAGTCAGGGGGCTAGTGAAAAACTGTTTTTT. Translation gives CASSQGASEKLFF. The gene calls are TRBV6-6 and TRBJ1-4, with 8 bases aligning to TRBD1. Germline values: CDR1 MNHNY, CDR2 SVGAGI (reference sequence). CDR3 length: 13 amino acids. V shed 5 bases, J shed 7 bases, and the junction held 3 bases outside the gene matches.

This clone was seen just once. The J gene is TRBJ2-5, the V gene TRBV9; 10 bases fit TRBD2. Trimming at V came to 0 bases and at J to 7 bases, leaving 6 bases not matched to a gene. The CDR3 length is 15 residues. From germline, CDR1 is SGDLS and CDR2 YYNGEE. The CDR3 region has the DNA TGTGCCAGCAGCGTAGAAAGCGGGGGGGCAGTGACCCAGTACTTC. Translated, it gives CASSVESGGAVTQYF.

This clone was counted once. The gene calls are TRBV7-9 and TRBJ2-7; D is unclear. Trimming stripped 0 bases from V and 5 bases from J, with 8 bases between. This CDR3 spans 13 amino acids. Germline V CDR1 and CDR2: SEHNR, FQNEAQ (reference sequence). The CDR3 reads CASSLALLDEQYF. Here the CDR3 DNA reads TGTGCCAGCAGCTTAGCGCTGCTAGACGAGCAGTACTTC. The whole variable domain, remainder taken from reference TRBV7-9 and TRBJ2-7, is DTGVSQNPRHKITKRGQNVTFRCDPISEHNRLYWYRQTLGQGPEFLTYFQNEAQLEKSRLLSDRFSAERPKGSFSTLEIQRTEQGDSAMYLCASSLALLDEQYFGPGTRLTVT.

The gene calls are TRBV9 and TRBJ1-5, with TRBD1 as a possible D gene (6 bases). V shed 3 bases and J shed 0 bases, with 7 bases lying between them. The CDR3 is 14 amino acids. The V gene's germline CDR1 is SGDLS and CDR2 YYNGEE. CDR3 in amino acids: CASSADSSNQPQHF. The CDR3 DNA sequence: TGTGCCAGCAGCGCGGACAGTAGCAATCAGCCCCAGCATTTT.

This clone was observed a single time. V is TRBV19 and J is TRBJ1-4; possibly TRBD1 for D (5 bases). This CDR3 comprises 15 residues. Trimming removed 1 base from V and 4 bases from J, with 10 bases in between. From germline, CDR1 is LNHDA and CDR2 SQIVND (reference sequence). The CDR3: CASSIGGGLNEKLFF. The CDR3 DNA follows: TGTGCCAGTAGTATAGGGGGCGGACTTAATGAAAAACTGTTTTTT.